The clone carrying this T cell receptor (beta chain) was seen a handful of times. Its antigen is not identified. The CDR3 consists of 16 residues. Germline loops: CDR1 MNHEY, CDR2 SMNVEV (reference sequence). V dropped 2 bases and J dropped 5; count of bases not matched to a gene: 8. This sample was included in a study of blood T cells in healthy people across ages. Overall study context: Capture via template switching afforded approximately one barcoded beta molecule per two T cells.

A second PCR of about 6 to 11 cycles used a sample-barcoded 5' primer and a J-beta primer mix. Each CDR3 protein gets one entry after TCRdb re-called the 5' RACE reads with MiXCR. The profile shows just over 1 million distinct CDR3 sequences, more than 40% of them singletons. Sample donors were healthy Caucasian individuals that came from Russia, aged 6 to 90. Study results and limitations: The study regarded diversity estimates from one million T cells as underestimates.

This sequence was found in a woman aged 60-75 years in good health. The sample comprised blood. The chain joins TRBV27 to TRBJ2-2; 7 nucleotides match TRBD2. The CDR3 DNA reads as TGTGCCAGCAGTTTAATGGGGAGGGGATCGACCGGGGAGCTGTTTTTT. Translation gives CASSLMGRGSTGELFF.